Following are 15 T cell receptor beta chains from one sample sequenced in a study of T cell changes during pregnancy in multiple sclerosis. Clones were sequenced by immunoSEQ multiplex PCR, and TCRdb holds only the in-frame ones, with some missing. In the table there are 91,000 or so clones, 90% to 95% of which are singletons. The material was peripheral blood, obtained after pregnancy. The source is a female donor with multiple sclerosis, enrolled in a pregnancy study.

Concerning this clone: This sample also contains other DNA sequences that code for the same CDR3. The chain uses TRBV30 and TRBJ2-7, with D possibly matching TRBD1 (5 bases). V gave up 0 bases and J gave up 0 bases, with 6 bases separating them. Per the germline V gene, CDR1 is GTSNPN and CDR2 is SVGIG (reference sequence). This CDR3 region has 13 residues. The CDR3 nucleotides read TGTGCCTGGAGTGTAGGGGACTCCTACGAGCAGTACTTC. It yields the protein CAWSVGDSYEQYF. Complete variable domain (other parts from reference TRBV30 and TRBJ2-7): SQTIHQWPATLVQPVGSPLSLECTVEGTSNPNLYWYRQAAGRGLQLLFYSVGIGQISSEVPQNLSASRPQDRQFILSSKKLLLSDSGFYLCAWSVGDSYEQYFGPGTRLTVT.

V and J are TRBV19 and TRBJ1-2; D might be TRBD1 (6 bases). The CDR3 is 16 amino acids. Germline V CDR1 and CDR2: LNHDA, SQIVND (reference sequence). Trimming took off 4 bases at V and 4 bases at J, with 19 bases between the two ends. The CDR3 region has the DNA TGTGCCAGTAGTAGCCGGGACACCCAGGGGTCCTATGGCTACACCTTC. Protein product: CASSSRDTQGSYGYTF.

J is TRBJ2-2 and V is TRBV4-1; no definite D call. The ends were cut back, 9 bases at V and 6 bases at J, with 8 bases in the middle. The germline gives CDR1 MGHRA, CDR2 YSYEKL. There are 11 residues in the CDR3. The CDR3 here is CASARAGELFF. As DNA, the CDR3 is TGCGCCAGTGCGAGAGCCGGGGAGCTGTTTTTT.

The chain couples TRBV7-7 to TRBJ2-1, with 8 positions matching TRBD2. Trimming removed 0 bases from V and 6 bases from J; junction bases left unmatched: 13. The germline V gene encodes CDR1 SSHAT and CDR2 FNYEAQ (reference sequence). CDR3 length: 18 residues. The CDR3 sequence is CASSLALPGGLAGNEQFF. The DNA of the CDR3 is TGTGCCAGCAGCTTAGCGCTACCGGGGGGGCTAGCAGGCAATGAGCAGTTCTTC.

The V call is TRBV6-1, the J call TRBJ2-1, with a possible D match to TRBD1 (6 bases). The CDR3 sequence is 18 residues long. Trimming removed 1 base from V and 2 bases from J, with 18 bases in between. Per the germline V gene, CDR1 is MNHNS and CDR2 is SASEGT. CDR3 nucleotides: TGTGCCAGCAGTGAAGGTTTTTTAGGGGGAATCGCCTACAATGAGCAGTTCTTC. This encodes CASSEGFLGGIAYNEQFF.

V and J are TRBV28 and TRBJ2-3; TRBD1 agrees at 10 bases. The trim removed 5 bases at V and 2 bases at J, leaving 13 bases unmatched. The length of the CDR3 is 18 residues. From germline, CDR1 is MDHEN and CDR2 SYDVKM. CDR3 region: CASSITGDRGQVTDTQYF. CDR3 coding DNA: TGTGCCAGCAGTATCACTGGGGACAGGGGTCAGGTCACAGATACGCAGTATTTT.

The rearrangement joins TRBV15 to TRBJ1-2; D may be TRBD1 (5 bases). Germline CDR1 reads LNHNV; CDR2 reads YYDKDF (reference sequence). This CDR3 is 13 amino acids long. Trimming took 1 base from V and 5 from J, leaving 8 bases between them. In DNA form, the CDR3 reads TGTGCCACCAGCAGAGGGGGGGATTATGGCTACACCTTC. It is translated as CATSRGGDYGYTF. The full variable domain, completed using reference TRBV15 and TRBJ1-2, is DAMVIQNPRYQVTQFGKPVTLSCSQTLNHNVMYWYQQKSSQAPKLLFHYYDKDFNNEADTPDNFQSRRPNTSFCFLDIRSPGLGDTAMYLCATSRGGDYGYTFGSGTRLTVV.

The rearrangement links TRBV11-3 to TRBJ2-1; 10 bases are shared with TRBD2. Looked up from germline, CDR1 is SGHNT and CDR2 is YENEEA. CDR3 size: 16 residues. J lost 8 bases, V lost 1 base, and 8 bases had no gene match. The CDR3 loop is CASSLGRAGGPYEQFF. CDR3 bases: TGTGCCAGCAGCTTAGGAAGAGCGGGAGGGCCCTATGAGCAGTTCTTC.

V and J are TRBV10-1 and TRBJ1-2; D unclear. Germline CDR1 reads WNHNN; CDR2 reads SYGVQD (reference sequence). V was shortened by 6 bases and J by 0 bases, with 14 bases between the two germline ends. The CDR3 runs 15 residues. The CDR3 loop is CASRDHRPANYGYTF. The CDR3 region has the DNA TGCGCCAGCAGGGATCACAGACCCGCTAACTATGGCTACACCTTC.

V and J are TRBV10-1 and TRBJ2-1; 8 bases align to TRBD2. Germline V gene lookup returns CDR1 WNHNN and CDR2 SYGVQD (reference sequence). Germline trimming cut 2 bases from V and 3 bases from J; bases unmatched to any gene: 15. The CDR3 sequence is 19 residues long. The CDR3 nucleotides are TGCGCCAGCAGTGAGACGGGCGGGAGGCCTCGGGATCTCTACAATGAGCAGTTCTTC. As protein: CASSETGGRPRDLYNEQFF.

CDR3 residues: CASSPDRLAKNIQYF. The CDR3 nucleotides are TGTGCCAGCAGCCCGGACAGATTAGCCAAAAACATTCAGTACTTC. This rearrangement joins TRBV2 to TRBJ2-4, with a tentative D call TRBD1 (6 bases). Germline V CDR1 and CDR2: SNHLY, FYNNEI. V was cut by 6 bases and J by 0 bases, with 12 bases left in between. The CDR3 length is 15 residues.

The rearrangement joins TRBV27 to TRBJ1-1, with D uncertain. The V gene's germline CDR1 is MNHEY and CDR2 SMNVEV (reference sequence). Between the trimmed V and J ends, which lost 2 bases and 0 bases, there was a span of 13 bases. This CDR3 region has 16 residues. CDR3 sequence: CASSLLSVSMNTEAFF. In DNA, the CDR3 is TGTGCCAGCAGTTTACTTTCAGTTTCGATGAACACTGAAGCTTTCTTT.

The CDR3 loop reads CASSLGETQYF. CDR3 bases: TGTGCCAGCTCACTAGGGGAGACCCAGTACTTC. V gene TRBV28 combines with J gene TRBJ2-5; a possible D gene is TRBD2 (5 bases). There are 11 residues in the CDR3. Germline V CDR1 and CDR2: MDHEN, SYDVKM. Trimming removed 8 bases from V and 5 bases from J, with 9 bases in between.

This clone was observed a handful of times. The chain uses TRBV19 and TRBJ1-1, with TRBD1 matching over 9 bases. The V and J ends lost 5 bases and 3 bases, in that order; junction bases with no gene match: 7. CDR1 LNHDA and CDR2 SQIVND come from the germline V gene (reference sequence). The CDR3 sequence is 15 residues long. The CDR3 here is CASSFPTGGYTEAFF. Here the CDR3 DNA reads TGTGCCAGTAGTTTCCCGACAGGGGGATACACTGAAGCTTTCTTT.

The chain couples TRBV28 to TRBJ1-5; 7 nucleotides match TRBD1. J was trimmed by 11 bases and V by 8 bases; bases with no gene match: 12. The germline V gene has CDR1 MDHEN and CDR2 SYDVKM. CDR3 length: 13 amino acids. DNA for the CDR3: TGTGCCAGCTCCAGGGACAGTTTGATGGCCCAGCATTTT. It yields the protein CASSRDSLMAQHF.